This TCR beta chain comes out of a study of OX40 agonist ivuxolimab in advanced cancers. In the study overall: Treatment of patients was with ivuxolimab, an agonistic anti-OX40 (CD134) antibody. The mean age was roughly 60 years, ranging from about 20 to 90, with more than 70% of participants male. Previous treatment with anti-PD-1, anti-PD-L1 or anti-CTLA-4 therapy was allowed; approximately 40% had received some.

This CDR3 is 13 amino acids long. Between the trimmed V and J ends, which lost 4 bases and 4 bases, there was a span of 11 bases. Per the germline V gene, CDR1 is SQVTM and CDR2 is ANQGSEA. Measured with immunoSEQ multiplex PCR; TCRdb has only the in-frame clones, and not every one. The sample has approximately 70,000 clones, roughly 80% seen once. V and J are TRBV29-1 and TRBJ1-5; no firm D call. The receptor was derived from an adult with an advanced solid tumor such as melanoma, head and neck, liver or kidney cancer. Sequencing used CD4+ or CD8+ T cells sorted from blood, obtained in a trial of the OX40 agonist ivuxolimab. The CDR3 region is CSVVWQPNQPQHF. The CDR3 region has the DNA TGCAGCGTTGTTTGGCAGCCAAATCAGCCCCAGCATTTT. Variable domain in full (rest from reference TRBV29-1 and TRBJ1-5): SAVISQKPSRDICQRGTSLTIQCQVDSQVTMMFWYRQQPGQSLTLIATANQGSEATYESGFVIDKFPISRPNLTFSTLTVSNMSPEDSSIYLCSVVWQPNQPQHFGDGTRLSIL.